This is a list of T cell receptor beta chains from one sample in a study of CD8 T cells in Susac syndrome. One entry per CDR3 protein results from TCRdb running MiXCR on the immunoSEQ multiplex PCR reads. The sample has approximately 300,000 distinct CDR3 sequences; approximately 91% are singletons. The sequencing input was CD8+ T cells from PBMCs. The receptors here all came from a human donor with multiple sclerosis. Each CDR3 is given with its conserved first and last residue. D genes are given only for firm matches. Rows give clone size only sometimes, using once, few, many, or a class for an expanded clone.

j_call: TRBJ2-3; clone_size: -; v_call: TRBV6-4; d_call: -; cdr3_nt: TGTGCCAGCAGTTTCCGAGTTGAGGATACGCAGTATTTT; cdr3_aa: CASSFRVEDTQYF
j_call: TRBJ2-2; clone_size: -; v_call: TRBV4-2; d_call: TRBD2; cdr3_nt: TGTGCCAGCAGCCAAGTACAGCGGGGGGGTACCGGGGAGCTGTTTTTT; cdr3_aa: CASSQVQRGGTGELFF
j_call: TRBJ2-1; clone_size: -; v_call: TRBV5-1; d_call: -; cdr3_nt: TGCGCCAGCAGCTTACTTGGGCTAGAGACGCTATCCCTCACCTACAATGAGCAGTTCTTC; cdr3_aa: CASSLLGLETLSLTYNEQFF
j_call: TRBJ2-7; clone_size: -; v_call: TRBV11-2; d_call: TRBD2; cdr3_nt: TGTGCCAGCAGTTCGACTAGCGGATACGAGCAGTACTTC; cdr3_aa: CASSSTSGYEQYF
j_call: TRBJ2-1; clone_size: -; v_call: TRBV5-1; d_call: -; cdr3_nt: TGCGCCAGCAGCTTGGGGATGTACAATGAGCAGTTCTTC; cdr3_aa: CASSLGMYNEQFF
j_call: TRBJ2-1; clone_size: -; v_call: TRBV2; d_call: TRBD2; cdr3_nt: TGTGCCAGCCGGGTAGCTAGCGGAGGGGATAATAACAATGAGCAGTTCTTC; cdr3_aa: CASRVASGGDNNNEQFF
j_call: TRBJ2-6; clone_size: -; v_call: TRBV4-3; d_call: -; cdr3_nt: TGCGCCAGCAGCCAAGGGATCCTCGGTGGATCCTCTGGGGCCAACGTCCTGACTTTC; cdr3_aa: CASSQGILGGSSGANVLTF
j_call: TRBJ2-1; clone_size: -; v_call: TRBV29-1; d_call: -; cdr3_nt: TGCAGCGTTGAACGCGCTGAGCAGTTCTTC; cdr3_aa: CSVERAEQFF
j_call: TRBJ1-2; clone_size: few; v_call: TRBV5-4; d_call: -; cdr3_nt: TGTGCCAGCAGCTTGGACAGCTCTAACTATGGCTACACCTTC; cdr3_aa: CASSLDSSNYGYTF
j_call: TRBJ2-3; clone_size: -; v_call: TRBV6-1; d_call: -; cdr3_nt: TGTGCCAGCAGTGGATTAGAGGTTAGGGCCACAGATACGCAGTATTTT; cdr3_aa: CASSGLEVRATDTQYF
j_call: TRBJ2-3; clone_size: -; v_call: TRBV20-1; d_call: -; cdr3_nt: TGCAGTGCTAGCCGCAGGGACACTAGCACAGATACGCAGTATTTT; cdr3_aa: CSASRRDTSTDTQYF
j_call: TRBJ1-5; clone_size: -; v_call: TRBV9; d_call: -; cdr3_nt: TGTGCCAGCAGCGTAGGCGGCAACAATCAGCCCCAGCATTTT; cdr3_aa: CASSVGGNNQPQHF
j_call: TRBJ2-5; clone_size: -; v_call: TRBV6-2/TRBV6-3; d_call: -; cdr3_nt: TGTGCCAGCAGCCCTCCGCCGGATTCGGGGACCCAGTACTTC; cdr3_aa: CASSPPPDSGTQYF
j_call: TRBJ2-5; clone_size: many; v_call: TRBV4-1; d_call: -; cdr3_nt: TGCGCCAGCAGCCAAGAGGGTTCTCGGGAGACCCAGTACTTC; cdr3_aa: CASSQEGSRETQYF
j_call: TRBJ2-1; clone_size: -; v_call: TRBV20-1; d_call: TRBD2; cdr3_nt: TGCAGTGCCAAGGAGCGGGAGAGCTCCTACAATGAGCAGTTCTTC; cdr3_aa: CSAKERESSYNEQFF
j_call: TRBJ2-1; clone_size: once; v_call: TRBV6-2/TRBV6-3; d_call: TRBD1; cdr3_nt: TGTGCCAGCAAGGGGCAGGGGGCTTCGGATGAGCAGTTCTTC; cdr3_aa: CASKGQGASDEQFF
j_call: TRBJ2-7; clone_size: -; v_call: TRBV3-1; d_call: -; cdr3_nt: TGTGCCAGCAGCCAAGTGGTGGGACCCGCGGGGGAGCAGTACTTC; cdr3_aa: CASSQVVGPAGEQYF
j_call: TRBJ2-7; clone_size: -; v_call: TRBV7-8; d_call: TRBD1; cdr3_nt: TGTGCCAGCAGCTTAGCCGCCGGGACAGGAGGTTACGAGCAGTACTTC; cdr3_aa: CASSLAAGTGGYEQYF
j_call: TRBJ2-7; clone_size: -; v_call: TRBV20-1; d_call: TRBD2; cdr3_nt: TGCAGTGCCCCCGGGGGACTAGCCCTTTACGAGCAGTACTTC; cdr3_aa: CSAPGGLALYEQYF
j_call: TRBJ2-6; clone_size: -; v_call: TRBV29-1; d_call: TRBD1; cdr3_nt: TGCAGCGACCGACAGGGCCAGCCTAAGACTGGGGCCAACGTCCTGACTTTC; cdr3_aa: CSDRQGQPKTGANVLTF